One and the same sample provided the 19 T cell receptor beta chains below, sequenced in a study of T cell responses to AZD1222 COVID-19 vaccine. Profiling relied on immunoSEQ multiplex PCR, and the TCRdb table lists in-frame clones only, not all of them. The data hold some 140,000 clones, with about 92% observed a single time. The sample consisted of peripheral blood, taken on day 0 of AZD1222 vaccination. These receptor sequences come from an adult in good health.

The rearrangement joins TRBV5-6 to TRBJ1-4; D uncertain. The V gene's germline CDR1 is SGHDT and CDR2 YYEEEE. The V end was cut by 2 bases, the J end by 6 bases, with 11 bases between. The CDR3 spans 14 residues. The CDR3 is CASSFLSGDEKLFF. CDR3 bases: TGTGCCAGCAGCTTTCTTTCGGGTGATGAAAAACTGTTTTTT.

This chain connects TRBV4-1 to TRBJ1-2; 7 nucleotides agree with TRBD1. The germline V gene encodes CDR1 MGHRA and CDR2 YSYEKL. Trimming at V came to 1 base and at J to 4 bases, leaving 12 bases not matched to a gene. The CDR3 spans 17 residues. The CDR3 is CASSQGRGTFLPYGYTF. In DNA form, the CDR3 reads TGCGCCAGCAGCCAAGGCAGGGGGACTTTTCTCCCCTATGGCTACACCTTC.

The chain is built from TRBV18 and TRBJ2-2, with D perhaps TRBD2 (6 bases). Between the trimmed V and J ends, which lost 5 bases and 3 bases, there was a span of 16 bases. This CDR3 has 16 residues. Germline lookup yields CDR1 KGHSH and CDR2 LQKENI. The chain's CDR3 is CASSTLGGDDTGELFF. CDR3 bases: TGTGCCAGCTCAACCCTAGGAGGGGATGACACCGGGGAGCTGTTTTTT. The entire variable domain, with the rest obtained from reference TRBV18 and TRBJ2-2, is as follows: NAGVMQNPRHLVRRRGQEARLRCSPMKGHSHVYWYRQLPEEGLKFMVYLQKENIIDESGMPKERFSAEFPKEGPSILRIQQVVRGDSAAYFCASSTLGGDDTGELFFGEGSRLTVL.

The CDR3 is CAWETASGGPNTGELFF. DNA for the CDR3: TGTGCCTGGGAAACCGCTAGCGGGGGACCGAACACCGGGGAGCTGTTTTTT. This chain uses TRBV30 with TRBJ2-2; 10 bases are a match to TRBD2. With V trimmed by 5 bases and J by 0 bases, 9 bases remained unmatched. The CDR3 is 17 residues long. Germline CDR1 is GTSNPN and CDR2 is SVGIG (reference sequence).

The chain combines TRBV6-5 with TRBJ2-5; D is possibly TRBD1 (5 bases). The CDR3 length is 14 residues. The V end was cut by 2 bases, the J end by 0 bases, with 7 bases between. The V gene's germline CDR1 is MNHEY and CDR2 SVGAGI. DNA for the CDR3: TGTGCCAGCAGTTACGACAGTTACCAAGAGACCCAGTACTTC. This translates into CASSYDSYQETQYF.

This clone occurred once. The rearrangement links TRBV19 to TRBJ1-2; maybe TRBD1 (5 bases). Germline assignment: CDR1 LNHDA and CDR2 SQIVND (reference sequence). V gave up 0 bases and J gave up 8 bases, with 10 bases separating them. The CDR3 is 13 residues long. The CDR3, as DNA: TGTGCCAGTAGTATAGACAGGGTCGAGGGCTACACCTTC. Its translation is CASSIDRVEGYTF.

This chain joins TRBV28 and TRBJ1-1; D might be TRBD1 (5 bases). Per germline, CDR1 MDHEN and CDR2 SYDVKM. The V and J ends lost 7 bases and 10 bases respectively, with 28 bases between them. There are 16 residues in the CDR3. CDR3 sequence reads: CASNEIGRAVFLRAFF. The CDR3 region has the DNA TGTGCCAGCAACGAGATAGGCAGGGCGGTTTTTCTGAGAGCTTTCTTT.

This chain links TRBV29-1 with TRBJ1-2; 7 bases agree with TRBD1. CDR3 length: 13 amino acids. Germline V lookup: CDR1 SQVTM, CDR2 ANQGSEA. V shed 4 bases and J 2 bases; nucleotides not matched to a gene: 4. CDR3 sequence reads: CSVGEQGNYGYTF. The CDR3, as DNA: TGCAGCGTTGGTGAACAGGGGAACTATGGCTACACCTTC.

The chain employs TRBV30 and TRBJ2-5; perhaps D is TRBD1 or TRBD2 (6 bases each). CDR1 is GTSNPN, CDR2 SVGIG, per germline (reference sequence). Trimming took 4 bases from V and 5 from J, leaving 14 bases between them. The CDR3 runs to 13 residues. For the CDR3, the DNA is TGTGCCTGGATAGGGGGGCCTGGCGAGACCCAGTACTTC. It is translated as CAWIGGPGETQYF.

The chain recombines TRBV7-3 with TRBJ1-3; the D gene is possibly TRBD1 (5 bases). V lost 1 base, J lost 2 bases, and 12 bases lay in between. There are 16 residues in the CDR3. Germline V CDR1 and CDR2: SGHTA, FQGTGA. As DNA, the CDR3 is TGTGCCAGCAGCTTAAATGCCGGGGGGGCTGGAAACACCATATATTTT. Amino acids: CASSLNAGGAGNTIYF.

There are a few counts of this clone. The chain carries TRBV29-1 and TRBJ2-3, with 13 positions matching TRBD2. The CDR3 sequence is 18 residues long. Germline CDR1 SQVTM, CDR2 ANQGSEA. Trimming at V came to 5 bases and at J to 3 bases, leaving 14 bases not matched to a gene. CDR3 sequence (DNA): TGCAGCGTTTTAACGGGACTAGCGGGAATGGTGTGGACAGATACGCAGTATTTT. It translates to CSVLTGLAGMVWTDTQYF.

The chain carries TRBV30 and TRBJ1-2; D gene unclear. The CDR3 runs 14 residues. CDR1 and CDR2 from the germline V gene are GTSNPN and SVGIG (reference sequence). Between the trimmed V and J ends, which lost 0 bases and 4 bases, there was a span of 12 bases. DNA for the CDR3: TGTGCCTGGAGTGTACGCCAGCTTTCCTATGGCTACACCTTC. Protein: CAWSVRQLSYGYTF. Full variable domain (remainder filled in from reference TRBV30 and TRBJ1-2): SQTIHQWPATLVQPVGSPLSLECTVEGTSNPNLYWYRQAAGRGLQLLFYSVGIGQISSEVPQNLSASRPQDRQFILSSKKLLLSDSGFYLCAWSVRQLSYGYTFGSGTRLTVV.

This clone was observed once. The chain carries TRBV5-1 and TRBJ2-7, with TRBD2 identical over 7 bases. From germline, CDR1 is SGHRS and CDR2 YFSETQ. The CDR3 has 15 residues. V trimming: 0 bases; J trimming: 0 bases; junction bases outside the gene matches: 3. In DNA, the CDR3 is TGCGCCAGCAGCTTGGTTGTAGCGGGCTCCTACGAGCAGTACTTC. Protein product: CASSLVVAGSYEQYF.

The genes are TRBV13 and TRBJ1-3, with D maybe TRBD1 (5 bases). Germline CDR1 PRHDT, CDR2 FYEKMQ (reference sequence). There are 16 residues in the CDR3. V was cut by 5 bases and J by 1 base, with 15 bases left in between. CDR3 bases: TGTGCCAGCAGCCCGCGGGACGGACGGTCTGGAAACACCATATATTTT. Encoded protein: CASSPRDGRSGNTIYF.

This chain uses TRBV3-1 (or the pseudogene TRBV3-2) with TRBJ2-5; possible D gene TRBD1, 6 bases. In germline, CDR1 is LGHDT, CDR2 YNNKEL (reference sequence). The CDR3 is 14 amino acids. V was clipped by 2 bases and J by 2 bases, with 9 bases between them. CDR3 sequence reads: CASSQTQGQETQYF. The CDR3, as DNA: TGTGCCAGCAGCCAAACACAGGGACAAGAGACCCAGTACTTC.

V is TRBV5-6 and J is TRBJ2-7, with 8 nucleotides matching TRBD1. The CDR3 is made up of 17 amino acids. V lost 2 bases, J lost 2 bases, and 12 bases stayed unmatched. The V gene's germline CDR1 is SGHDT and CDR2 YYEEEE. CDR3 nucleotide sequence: TGTGCCAGCAGCTTTTTCCTGGACAGGGAGGCAGCCTACGAGCAGTACTTC. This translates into CASSFFLDREAAYEQYF.

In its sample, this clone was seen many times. The CDR3 DNA is TGTGCCAGCAGTACCAACACTGAAGCTTTCTTT. Its translation: CASSTNTEAFF. The chain is built from TRBV2 and TRBJ1-1, with unresolved D. CDR1 and CDR2 from the germline V gene are SNHLY and FYNNEI. The CDR3 runs to 11 residues. V was shortened by 5 bases and J by 2 bases, with 3 bases between the two germline ends.

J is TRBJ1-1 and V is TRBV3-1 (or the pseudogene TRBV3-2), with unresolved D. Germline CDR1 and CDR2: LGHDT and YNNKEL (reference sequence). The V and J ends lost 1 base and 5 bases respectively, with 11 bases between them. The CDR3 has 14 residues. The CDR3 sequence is CASSQVLGGTEAFF. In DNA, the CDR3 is TGTGCCAGCAGCCAAGTTCTGGGTGGGACTGAAGCTTTCTTT.

CDR3 in DNA: TGCAGCGTTGATGAGGCGGAAGCTTTCTTT. Translation: CSVDEAEAFF. The genes are TRBV29-1 and TRBJ1-1; D gene unclear. Germline assignment: CDR1 SQVTM and CDR2 ANQGSEA. Trimming pared 3 bases from V and 8 bases from J, leaving 7 bases between. The CDR3 extends over 10 amino acids.